Presented here are 13 T cell receptor beta chains from one specimen sequenced in a study of beta chain features in type 1 diabetes. Expressed TCRB transcripts were sequenced because the entire RNA isolate underwent reverse transcription. Data came from immunoSEQ multiplex PCR; TCRdb stores just in-frame clones and leaves some out. The sample records about 160,000 clones, about 8.1% being singletons. The sample taken for sequencing was central memory CD4+ T cells from blood. These receptors all come from a man aged 18 to 35 in good health.

The chain links TRBV7-7 to TRBJ2-3, with 8 bases identical to TRBD2. The ends lost 5 bases at V and 4 bases at J; junction bases unmatched: 5. The CDR3 spans 14 residues. Germline CDR1 is SSHAT and CDR2 is FNYEAQ (reference sequence). Here the CDR3 reads CASSPGGGADTQYF. The CDR3 DNA is TGTGCCAGCAGCCCCGGGGGGGGAGCAGATACGCAGTATTTT.

This chain joins TRBV11-3 and TRBJ2-3; 10 positions agree with TRBD1. V gave up 1 base and J gave up 4 bases; unmatched junction bases: 5. CDR3 length: 16 residues. Germline CDR1 SGHNT, CDR2 YENEEA. CDR3 in amino acids: CASSLAGTGAADTQYF. The CDR3 nucleotides read TGTGCCAGCAGCTTAGCCGGGACAGGGGCGGCAGATACGCAGTATTTT.

This clone was seen many times. V and J are TRBV5-1 and TRBJ2-7; D unclear. Trimming removed 0 bases from V and 1 base from J, with 11 bases in between. CDR3 size: 15 residues. CDR1 SGHRS and CDR2 YFSETQ come from the germline V gene. The CDR3 DNA reads as TGCGCCAGCAGCTTGGGCCTCGGGTCGTCCTACGAGCAGTACTTC. This encodes CASSLGLGSSYEQYF.

The chain couples TRBV5-5 to TRBJ2-1; D might be TRBD2 (5 bases). The CDR3 has 12 amino acids. The germline V and J ends were trimmed by 0 bases and 8 bases, with 6 bases remaining between them. In germline, CDR1 is SGHKS, CDR2 YYEKEE (reference sequence). The CDR3 DNA reads TGTGCCAGCAGCTTGGGTAGCGATGAGCAGTTCTTC. It encodes CASSLGSDEQFF.

The chain joins TRBV25-1 to TRBJ2-4; TRBD1 might be the D (8 bases). V was pared by 5 bases and J by 3 bases, with 14 bases between. This CDR3 is 15 amino acids long. Germline CDR1 is MGHDK and CDR2 is SYGVNS. CDR3 coding DNA: TGTGCCAGCAGTCTGGACAGGGAGGGCAAAAACATTCAGTACTTC. Amino acids: CASSLDREGKNIQYF.

This clone occurred a few times. This chain uses TRBV4-2 with TRBJ2-2; the D is unclear. Germline values: CDR1 LGHNA, CDR2 YNFKEQ. Trimming took 3 bases from V and 8 from J, leaving 19 bases between them. This CDR3 contains 16 residues. CDR3 DNA: TGTGCCAGCAGCCATGAGAAAGGTTTAGCCACTGGGGAGCTGTTTTTT. Protein: CASSHEKGLATGELFF.

The chain combines TRBV5-1 with TRBJ1-2; 9 nucleotides match TRBD1. Germline trimming cut 4 bases from V and 5 bases from J; bases unmatched to any gene: 9. CDR1 is SGHRS, CDR2 YFSETQ, per germline. This CDR3 has 15 amino acids. CDR3 sequence: CASSGGDREVYGYTF. The CDR3 nucleotides read TGCGCCAGCAGCGGGGGGGACAGGGAGGTGTATGGCTACACCTTC.

This clone has more than one count but fewer than ten. The J gene is TRBJ1-2, the V gene TRBV7-2; 7 bases map to TRBD1. The trim removed 5 bases at V and 3 bases at J, leaving 6 bases unmatched. Germline lookup yields CDR1 SGHTA and CDR2 FQGNSA. This CDR3 spans 14 amino acids. The CDR3 loop reads CASSPSTGDYGYTF. CDR3 DNA: TGTGCCAGCAGCCCCAGTACAGGGGACTATGGCTACACCTTC.

V and J are TRBV30 and TRBJ2-7; D possibly corresponds to TRBD1 (6 bases). The CDR3 contains 14 residues. Germline V gene lookup returns CDR1 GTSNPN and CDR2 SVGIG (reference sequence). V lost 3 bases and J 2 bases, leaving 14 bases between the germline ends. The CDR3, as DNA: TGTGCCTGGAGGCGTGTAGGGGGAACCTACGAGCAGTACTTC. Translation gives CAWRRVGGTYEQYF.

The gene calls are TRBV28 and TRBJ2-5; D is perhaps TRBD2 (6 bases). This CDR3 region has 18 residues. Trimming shortened V by 6 bases and J by 7 bases, and 30 bases separated the two germline ends. Germline V gene lookup returns CDR1 MDHEN and CDR2 SYDVKM. CDR3: CASSLIGGGLVGGWTQYF. The DNA for the CDR3 is TGTGCCAGCAGCCTTATAGGCGGAGGTCTAGTGGGGGGATGGACCCAGTACTTC.

In its sample, this clone was seen many times. Other nucleotide sequences in the sample specify the same CDR3. The V gene is TRBV5-1, the J gene TRBJ2-1; weak D call: TRBD2 (5 bases). Germline V gene sequence: CDR1 SGHRS, CDR2 YFSETQ. This CDR3 spans 13 amino acids. Between the trimmed V and J ends, which lost 3 bases and 8 bases, there was a span of 12 bases. The CDR3 here is CASSSPGGDEQFF. CDR3 in DNA: TGCGCCAGCAGCTCCCCAGGAGGTGATGAGCAGTTCTTC.

The chain recombines TRBV4-2 with TRBJ2-3; TRBD1 might be the D (8 bases). This CDR3 has 16 residues. Germline CDR1 and CDR2: LGHNA and YNFKEQ. The V end was cut by 3 bases, the J end by 5 bases, with 18 bases between. In DNA, the CDR3 is TGTGCCAGCAGCCATCAAGAGGACAGGGAGGGAGATACGCAGTATTTT. Its translation is CASSHQEDREGDTQYF.

This clone was seen more than once but under ten times. The genes are TRBV7-2 and TRBJ2-3; D not certain. Trimming cost V 1 base and J 3 bases, with 11 bases left between them. Germline CDR1 reads SGHTA; CDR2 reads FQGNSA. The CDR3 sequence is 15 residues long. The CDR3: CASSLVMGSTDTQYF. The CDR3 nucleotides are TGTGCCAGCAGCTTAGTAATGGGCAGTACAGATACGCAGTATTTT.